The 22 T cell receptor beta chains presented below share a single source sample, sequenced in a study of beta chain features in type 1 diabetes. TCRB transcripts that were expressed got sequenced, as all of the isolated RNA had been reverse transcribed. Generated by immunoSEQ multiplex PCR, the TCRdb table keeps only in-frame clones and is missing some. This table holds 310,000 or so clones, approximately 8% found once. Sequencing was carried out using central memory CD4+ T cells from blood. The receptors originated from a woman aged 18-29 years in good health.

This clone was seen at least ten times. The chain employs TRBV7-8 and TRBJ2-1; D call uncertain. From germline, CDR1 is SGHVS and CDR2 FQNEAQ. V dropped 4 bases and J dropped 5 bases, with 15 bases sitting between them. This CDR3 has 15 amino acids. The CDR3 spells CASSSRPQRHNEQFF. DNA for the CDR3: TGTGCCAGCAGCTCCAGGCCTCAGAGGCACAATGAGCAGTTCTTC.

This clone was counted only a few times. DNA of the CDR3: TGCGCCAGCGCTGTAACACCTGGCACAGATACGCAGTATTTT. Amino acid sequence: CASAVTPGTDTQYF. The chain employs TRBV5-1 and TRBJ2-3; D is undetermined. This CDR3 is 14 amino acids long. Germline V gene sequence: CDR1 SGHRS, CDR2 YFSETQ. Between the trimmed V and J ends, which lost 7 bases and 1 base, there was a span of 13 bases.

The chain links TRBV10-3 to TRBJ1-4; 9 positions agree with TRBD1. V lost 10 bases to trimming and J lost 8 bases; unmatched junction nucleotides: 8. Germline V gene data show CDR1 as ENHRY and CDR2 as SYGVKD. The CDR3 consists of 13 residues. CDR3 coding DNA: TGTGCCACTGCCGGGACAGGGAGGGAAAAACTGTTTTTT. Its protein is CATAGTGREKLFF.

This clone was observed a handful of times. The chain couples TRBV5-8 to TRBJ2-5; D unresolved. The V end lost 4 bases, the J end lost 0 bases, and 4 bases lay between the germline ends. This CDR3 is 12 amino acids long. Germline CDR1 and CDR2: SGHTS and YDEGEE. The CDR3, as DNA: TGTGCCAGCAGCCGGTACCAAGAGACCCAGTACTTC. Translation gives CASSRYQETQYF.

This clone has only a few counts. V usage is TRBV29-1 and J usage is TRBJ2-1; perhaps D is TRBD1 or TRBD2 (6 bases each). This CDR3 region has 13 residues. The germline gives CDR1 SQVTM, CDR2 ANQGSEA. Deletions cut 1 base from V and 8 bases from J, with 12 bases between. The CDR3 loop is CSVEVLEGDEQFF. The DNA for the CDR3 is TGCAGCGTTGAAGTACTGGAGGGGGATGAGCAGTTCTTC.

The chain is built from TRBV2 and TRBJ1-1; D not resolved. This CDR3 contains 12 residues. Germline V gene sequence: CDR1 SNHLY, CDR2 FYNNEI. V lost 7 bases, J lost 3 bases, and 9 bases lay in between. The CDR3 region is CASTVRYTEAFF. For the CDR3, the DNA is TGTGCCAGCACCGTTCGATACACTGAAGCTTTCTTT.

This clone was counted at least ten times. The CDR3 protein is CASSLFVTKYNEQFF. The DNA of the CDR3 is TGTGCCAGCAGCTTATTCGTGACTAAATACAATGAGCAGTTCTTC. This chain joins TRBV7-9 and TRBJ2-1; maybe TRBD2 (5 bases). The germline CDR1 and CDR2 sequences are SEHNR and FQNEAQ (reference sequence). Trimming shortened V by 2 bases and J by 4 bases, and 12 bases separated the two germline ends. CDR3 length: 15 residues.

At least ten counts were recorded for this clone. The V and J genes are TRBV7-2 and TRBJ2-3; weak D call: TRBD2 (6 bases). Trimming stripped 7 bases from V and 2 bases from J, with 16 bases between. This CDR3 is built from 15 residues. Looked up from germline, CDR1 is SGHTA and CDR2 is FQGNSA. CDR3 region: CASMILGEVTDTQYF. CDR3 nucleotides: TGTGCCAGCATGATTTTGGGGGAGGTCACAGATACGCAGTATTTT. The entire variable domain, with the rest obtained from reference TRBV7-2 and TRBJ2-3, is as follows: GAGVSQSPSNKVTEKGKDVELRCDPISGHTALYWYRQSLGQGLEFLIYFQGNSAPDKSGLPSDRFSAERTGGSVSTLTIQRTQQEDSAVYLCASMILGEVTDTQYFGPGTRLTVL.

The CDR3 sequence is CASRSGADTQYF. The DNA of the CDR3 is TGTGCCAGCCGGAGTGGGGCAGATACGCAGTATTTT. The chain combines TRBV6-1 with TRBJ2-3; D remains ambiguous. The CDR3 is made up of 12 amino acids. Germline CDR1 and CDR2: MNHNS and SASEGT. Deletions cut 8 bases from V and 4 bases from J, with 10 bases between.

Here the CDR3 DNA reads TGTGCCAGCAGTGAAGAGATAGGGAGAGTGTTTTTT. The encoded protein is CASSEEIGRVFF. The chain combines TRBV6-1 with TRBJ1-4, with D uncertain. Trimming removed 1 base at V and 15 bases at J, with 12 bases between. The CDR3 extends over 12 amino acids. Germline V gene lookup returns CDR1 MNHNS and CDR2 SASEGT.

DNA for the CDR3: TGTGCCACCAGCAGAGATCAGATCGACAATGAGCAGTTCTTC. This sequence encodes CATSRDQIDNEQFF. The rearrangement links TRBV15 to TRBJ2-1; D unresolved. The CDR3 length is 14 residues. Germline V gene data show CDR1 as LNHNV and CDR2 as YYDKDF (reference sequence). The V end was cut by 0 bases, the J end by 5 bases, with 8 bases between.

This chain connects TRBV27 to TRBJ1-1, with a possible D match to TRBD1 (6 bases). V lost 5 bases, J lost 3 bases, and 13 bases lay in between. The CDR3 totals 14 residues. The germline V gene has CDR1 MNHEY and CDR2 SMNVEV (reference sequence). CDR3 protein: CASSPHRVDTEAFF. DNA for the CDR3: TGTGCCAGCAGTCCACACAGGGTTGACACTGAAGCTTTCTTT.

The CDR3 spells CASKRSGAQETQYF. The CDR3 DNA reads as TGTGCCAGTAAAAGAAGCGGAGCCCAAGAGACCCAGTACTTC. The V gene is TRBV19, the J gene TRBJ2-5; tentative D call: TRBD2 (5 bases). The CDR3 spans 14 residues. The germline V and J ends were trimmed by 7 bases and 1 base, with 13 bases remaining between them. Germline V lookup: CDR1 LNHDA, CDR2 SQIVND (reference sequence).

The chain combines TRBV6-5 with TRBJ1-2; TRBD1 is a possible D gene (6 bases). V gave up 6 bases and J gave up 6 bases, with 17 bases separating them. Germline CDR1 MNHEY, CDR2 SVGAGI. The CDR3 sequence is 14 residues long. CDR3 sequence (DNA): TGTGCCAGCAGAGCAAACAGGGCTCAAAATGGCTACACCTTC. Amino acids: CASRANRAQNGYTF.

This clone was observed a handful of times. The genes are TRBV28 and TRBJ2-3; D is possibly TRBD1 or TRBD2 (6 bases each). Per the germline V gene, CDR1 is MDHEN and CDR2 is SYDVKM. V was cut by 6 bases and J by 6 bases, with 25 bases left in between. The CDR3 extends over 17 amino acids. The DNA of the CDR3 is TGTGCCAGCAGAGGTCAGGGGCCGGGACTTCTTGCGGATACGCAGTATTTT. Its protein is CASRGQGPGLLADTQYF.

This chain links TRBV10-2 with TRBJ2-6; D uncertain. Germline-derived CDR1 and CDR2 are WSHSY and SAAADI. Trimming pared 5 bases from V and 0 bases from J, leaving 14 bases between. The CDR3 spans 17 residues. This CDR3 reads CASSSRSAYSGANVLTF. The CDR3 DNA sequence: TGCGCCAGCAGTTCGAGGTCGGCTTACTCTGGGGCCAACGTCCTGACTTTC.

This clone was recorded a few times. The chain links TRBV19 to TRBJ1-2, with D possibly being TRBD1 (6 bases). The CDR3 totals 17 residues. Trimming removed 8 bases from V and 4 bases from J, with 26 bases in between. CDR1 is LNHDA and CDR2 is SQIVND in the germline V gene (reference sequence). CDR3 loop: CASGRQVDLWSLYGYTF. CDR3 bases: TGTGCCAGTGGGAGACAGGTAGATTTATGGTCCCTCTATGGCTACACCTTC.

This sequence joins TRBV28 and TRBJ2-1, with TRBD2 matching 11 bases. Trimming took 4 bases from V and 6 from J; bases not matched to a gene: 5. The CDR3 loop spans 15 amino acids. Germline CDR1 MDHEN, CDR2 SYDVKM. As DNA, the CDR3 is TGTGCCAGCAGTTCTCCTAGCGGGGGGTTCAATGAGCAGTTCTTC. This translates into CASSSPSGGFNEQFF. Based on the CDR3 plus reference TRBV28 and TRBJ2-1, the full variable domain is DVKVTQSSRYLVKRTGEKVFLECVQDMDHENMFWYRQDPGLGLRLIYFSYDVKMKEKGDIPEGYSVSREKKERFSLILESASTNQTSMYLCASSSPSGGFNEQFFGPGTRLTVL.

The rearrangement uses TRBV28 and TRBJ1-2, with D possibly matching TRBD1 (5 bases). CDR1 and CDR2 (germline): MDHEN, SYDVKM. This CDR3 is built from 15 residues. Trimming left V 1 base short and J 4 bases short, with 13 bases between. The CDR3 bases are TGTGCCAGCAGTTTATCAGGGATCGGCTCCTATGGCTACACCTTC. Its translation: CASSLSGIGSYGYTF.

This clone was detected only a few times. V gene TRBV5-4 combines with J gene TRBJ2-1, with 15 bases identical to TRBD2. V shed 4 bases, J shed 6 bases, and the junction held 8 bases outside the gene matches. CDR1 and CDR2 from the germline V gene are SGHNT and YYREEE (reference sequence). This CDR3 has 17 residues. The CDR3 DNA sequence: TGTGCCAGCAGCACCTACTCGGGACTAGCGGGAGGCAATGAGCAGTTCTTC. Its protein product is CASSTYSGLAGGNEQFF.

The rearrangement uses TRBV10-3 and TRBJ2-7; D may match TRBD1 or TRBD2 (6 bases each). The CDR3 contains 15 residues. Germline values: CDR1 ENHRY, CDR2 SYGVKD. V lost 3 bases and J lost 4, with 16 bases in between. The CDR3 sequence is CAISDGRGGVYEQYF. In DNA, the CDR3 is TGTGCCATCAGTGACGGCAGGGGAGGTGTTTACGAGCAGTACTTC.

This sequence joins TRBV7-2 and TRBJ2-3, with D hard to call. The length of the CDR3 is 15 residues. The V end was cut by 5 bases, the J end by 1 base, with 13 bases between. Germline CDR1 SGHTA, CDR2 FQGNSA. CDR3: CASSGALGRTDTQYF. CDR3 sequence (DNA): TGTGCCAGCAGCGGCGCGTTAGGGCGCACAGATACGCAGTATTTT. The full variable domain, in which reference TRBV7-2 and TRBJ2-3 provide the parts outside the CDR3, is GAGVSQSPSNKVTEKGKDVELRCDPISGHTALYWYRQSLGQGLEFLIYFQGNSAPDKSGLPSDRFSAERTGGSVSTLTIQRTQQEDSAVYLCASSGALGRTDTQYFGPGTRLTVL.